This T cell receptor (beta chain) was identified in a study of blood T cell repertoires in COVID-19. For recovered donors of Cohort 3, there were two negative PCRs, clearance, or symptom resolution. TCRdb's table, derived via immunoSEQ multiplex PCR, lists solely in-frame clones and lacks some. The data hold about 160,000 clones, with about 90% observed a single time. Per the germline V gene, CDR1 is LGHDT and CDR2 is YNNKEL (reference sequence). This CDR3 is built from 13 residues. V was clipped by 3 bases and J by 6 bases, with 9 bases between them. The sequenced material came from PBMCs or T cells enriched from blood (not recorded which). This chain joins TRBV3-1 (or the pseudogene TRBV3-2) and TRBJ2-1; D is ambiguous. This TCR derives from a woman aged 45-60 years who had recovered from COVID-19. In nucleotides, the CDR3 is TGTGCCAGCAGCCACATAGTGTCCAATGAGCAGTTCTTC. Its translation is CASSHIVSNEQFF.